This is a list of T cell receptor beta chains from one sample in a study of blood T cell repertoires in COVID-19. Assay used: immunoSEQ multiplex PCR; TCRdb lists only in-frame clones, some missing. The table lists some 190,000 clones, 60% to 80% of them singletons, with 13% to 15% in the top ten. The sequenced material came from PBMCs or T cells enriched from blood (not recorded which). The receptors come from a man in his 60s who had been exposed to COVID-19. CDR3s include the opening cysteine and the closing phenylalanine or tryptophan. D genes are given only for firm matches. Only part of the rows carry a size: once, few, many, or a class if the clone is expanded.

TRBD2 TRBJ2-7 NA TRBV27 16 TGTGCCAGCAGTCCGCCGGGACTAGCGGGAGGTCACGAGCAGTACTTC CASSPPGLAGGHEQYF
NA TRBJ2-7 NA TRBV5-4 15 TGTGCCAGCAGCTACTCCACTACACGGTCTAACCCCCTCTCCTTC CASSYSTTRSNPLSF
NA TRBJ2-1 few TRBV15 15 TGTGCCACCAGGGTTGGTGGGAGCGACTACAATGAGCAGTTCTTC CATRVGGSDYNEQFF
NA TRBJ1-6 few TRBV20-1 17 TGCAGTGCTAGTAATGCCCCGGCCAGGGTGGCTTATTCACCCCTCCACTTT CSASNAPARVAYSPLHF
TRBD2 TRBJ2-2 NA TRBV25-1 16 TGTGCCAGCAGTGACGGGACTAGCGCGAACACCGGGGAGCTGTTTTTT CASSDGTSANTGELFF
TRBD2 TRBJ2-6 NA TRBV28 21 TGTGCCAGCAGCGGGACTAGCGGGAAGCATAAACTTTTCTCTGGGGCCAACGTCCTGACTTTC CASSGTSGKHKLFSGANVLTF
NA TRBJ2-4 once TRBV28 15 TGTGCCAGCAGTTTACCGGGCGGGGGCGGAGGGATTCAGTACTTC CASSLPGGGGGIQYF
NA TRBJ1-2 NA TRBV5-1 14 TGCGCCAGCAGCTTGGGTACTGCGGCGGATGGCTACACCTTC CASSLGTAADGYTF
NA TRBJ2-3 NA TRBV9 15 TGTGCCAGCAGCGTAGGAAGTAGCGGCACAGATACGCAGTATTTT CASSVGSSGTDTQYF
TRBD2 TRBJ2-3 NA TRBV7-2 17 TGTGCCAGCAGCTTCCCTAACGGGAGGGATGGCACAGATACGCAGTATTTT CASSFPNGRDGTDTQYF
NA TRBJ1-2 NA TRBV24-1 12 TGTGCCACCAGTGACCCCCTCCGTGGCTACACCTTC CATSDPLRGYTF
NA TRBJ1-1 NA TRBV29-1 13 TGCAGCGCCGAAATGGGGGCGGGCACTGAAGCTTTCTTT CSAEMGAGTEAFF
NA TRBJ1-1 NA TRBV7-3 14 TGTGCCAGCAGCTTAACAGGGGCGGACACTGAAGCTTTCTTT CASSLTGADTEAFF
TRBD1 TRBJ1-4 few TRBV30 13 TGTGCCTGGAGGCAGGGGGTTGTTGAAAAACTGTTTTTT CAWRQGVVEKLFF
NA TRBJ2-5 once TRBV5-4 17 TGTGCCAGCAGCTTGGTGGGAAGTAGCGGAGTACAAGAGACCCGGTACTTC CASSLVGSSGVQETRYF
TRBD2 TRBJ2-2 NA TRBV10-2 17 TGCGCCAGCAGTGAAGGACTAGCGGGCCCGAACACCGGGGAGCTGTTTTTT CASSEGLAGPNTGELFF
NA TRBJ1-1 NA TRBV11-2 13 TGTGCCAGCAGCTTGGAGTGGAACACTGAAGCTTTCTTT CASSLEWNTEAFF
NA TRBJ1-2 few TRBV27 12 TGTGCCAGCAGTTTAGGGGGGTCCGGCTACACCTTC CASSLGGSGYTF
TRBD1 TRBJ2-2 NA TRBV24-1 17 TGTGCCACCAGTGACCGAACCGGGACAGTGAGTGCCGGGGAGCTGTTTTTT CATSDRTGTVSAGELFF
NA TRBJ1-2 NA TRBV5-8 10 TGTGCCAGCAGCTTACGGGGCTACACCTTC CASSLRGYTF
TRBD1 TRBJ1-1 NA TRBV30 15 TGTGCCTGGGGACAGGTACCCCTTATGAACACTGAAGCTTTCTTT CAWGQVPLMNTEAFF
TRBD2 TRBJ2-2 NA TRBV7-7 15 TGTGCCAGCAGCCTTAGCGGGACGAACACCGGGGAGCTGTTTTTT CASSLSGTNTGELFF
TRBD1 TRBJ2-5 NA TRBV11-2 16 TGTGCCAGCAGCCCGAGGAGGGGACAGGGAAAAGAGACCCAGTACTTC CASSPRRGQGKETQYF
TRBD2 TRBJ2-7 few TRBV7-9 16 TGTGCCAGCAGCTTTTATAGGGGACTAGCTGTCCACGAGCAGTACTTC CASSFYRGLAVHEQYF
NA TRBJ1-6 NA TRBV27 14 TGTGCCAGCAGTTTCGTTGACTTTAATTCACCCCTCCACTTT CASSFVDFNSPLHF
TRBD2 TRBJ2-7 NA TRBV19 14 TGTGCCAGTAGGTCCCCCGGCGGGAGGGGCGAGCAGTACTTC CASRSPGGRGEQYF
TRBD1 TRBJ1-1 NA TRBV27 17 TGTGCCAGCAGTTTATCCCGGACAGGGGGCAGGGACACTGAAGCTTTCTTT CASSLSRTGGRDTEAFF
NA TRBJ1-6 NA TRBV11-2 13 TGTGCCAGCAGCTTACAGTATAATTCACCCCTCCACTTT CASSLQYNSPLHF
NA TRBJ2-2 NA TRBV12-3/TRBV12-4 13 TGTGCCAGCGTACGCCAACTCACCGGGGAGCTGTTTTTT CASVRQLTGELFF
NA TRBJ2-2 few TRBV24-1 12 TGTGCCACCAGTGGCAGGGCCGGGGAGCTGTTTTTT CATSGRAGELFF
NA TRBJ1-1 NA TRBV29-1 12 TGCAGCTCTAGCCTATTGAACACTGAAGCTTTCTTT CSSSLLNTEAFF
NA TRBJ1-4 NA TRBV5-5 13 TGTGCCAGCAAGTCCAGATCAGGGGAAAAACTGTTTTTT CASKSRSGEKLFF
NA TRBJ1-5 NA TRBV18 13 TGTGCCAGCTCACCGGACAGAAATCAGCCCCAGCATTTT CASSPDRNQPQHF
TRBD2 TRBJ2-1 once TRBV19 15 TGTGCCAGTAGTATAGGGAGCGGGAGGGGCGATGAGCAGTTCTTC CASSIGSGRGDEQFF
NA TRBJ1-4 once TRBV7-5 12 TGTGTCAGAACCCTAAGGGGTGAAAAACTGTTTTTT CVRTLRGEKLFF
TRBD2 TRBJ2-1 few TRBV9 14 TGTGCCAGCAGCGACCGGACTAGTTTCACTGAGCAGTTCTTC CASSDRTSFTEQFF
NA TRBJ1-5 NA TRBV28 14 TGTGCCAGCAGTTTAGGGCACGTCGGCGCCCCCCAGCATTTT CASSLGHVGAPQHF
NA TRBJ2-7 NA TRBV2 16 TGTGCCAGCAGGCCCGACAGAGAGGAGGGCCTCTACGAGCAGTACTTC CASRPDREEGLYEQYF
TRBD1 TRBJ1-1 few TRBV5-6 14 TGTGCCAGCAACTTACAGGGGTTGAACACTGAAGCTTTCTTT CASNLQGLNTEAFF
TRBD2 TRBJ2-1 NA TRBV6-4 14 TGTGCCAGCAGCGGACTAGCGGGAGTAGGTGAGCAGTTCTTC CASSGLAGVGEQFF
TRBD1 TRBJ1-2 once TRBV12-3/TRBV12-4 12 TGTGCCAGCAGTCAGGACAGGTATGGCTACACCTTC CASSQDRYGYTF
NA TRBJ2-1 many TRBV21-1 14 TGTGCCAGCAGCCCCGGACAGGGGAGCAATGAGCAGTTCTTC CASSPGQGSNEQFF
TRBD2 TRBJ2-4 NA TRBV2 19 TGTGCCAGCAGTGCTGAGACTAGCGGGTTCTCCCTAGCCAAAAACATTCAGTACTTC CASSAETSGFSLAKNIQYF
NA TRBJ1-1 many TRBV7-9 14 TGTGCCAGCAGCTCAGGGGCCGCTCGAGATGAAGCTTTCTTT CASSSGAARDEAFF
TRBD1 TRBJ2-3 NA TRBV7-9 16 TGTGCCAGCAGCTCACTCGGGGACAGGGGGGCAGATACGCAGTATTTT CASSSLGDRGADTQYF
NA TRBJ2-4 NA TRBV5-6 15 TGTGCCAGCAGCTCGCCACCTATAGCCAAAAACATTCAGTACTTC CASSSPPIAKNIQYF
NA TRBJ1-6 NA TRBV11-2 12 TGTGCCAGCAGCCTACAGGGTTCACCCCTCCACTTT CASSLQGSPLHF
NA TRBJ1-5 NA TRBV21-1 16 TGTGCCAGCAGCCTCCCGGAGATGAGCGATAATCAGCCCCAGCATTTT CASSLPEMSDNQPQHF
TRBD1 TRBJ1-2 NA TRBV29-1 13 TGCAGCGCTGGGACAGGGGGCGGCTATGGCTACACCTTC CSAGTGGGYGYTF
TRBD1 TRBJ1-1 NA TRBV7-8 15 TGTGCCAGCAGCTTATCCTGGACAGGCGCATCGGAAGCTTTCTTT CASSLSWTGASEAFF
TRBD1 TRBJ1-2 NA TRBV6-5 12 TGTGCCAGCGTGGGACAGGGTAATGGCTACACCTTC CASVGQGNGYTF
NA TRBJ2-6 NA TRBV2 15 TGTGCCAGCAGGAGACATTACGAAGGGGCCAACGTCCTGACTTTC CASRRHYEGANVLTF
NA TRBJ2-3 NA TRBV28 17 TGTGCCAGCAGTGAGACCAGCGGAGGGGAGAGCACAGATACGCAGTATTTT CASSETSGGESTDTQYF
NA TRBJ2-1 NA TRBV11-2 15 TGTGCCAGCAGCTTAGGAACAGGAACGGGGGATGAGCAGTTCTTC CASSLGTGTGDEQFF
NA TRBJ1-2 NA TRBV3-1/TRBV3-2 15 TGTGCCAGCAGCCAAGAAGGGGCAGGAGTCCTTGGCTACACCTTC CASSQEGAGVLGYTF
NA TRBJ1-5 NA TRBV3-1/TRBV3-2 17 TGTGCCAGCAGCCTATTTTATACTGGGAGGGGTGGCCAGCCCCAGCATTTT CASSLFYTGRGGQPQHF
NA TRBJ1-2 few TRBV5-6 17 TGTGCCAGCAGCTTGGCCATTCAAAGGCAGGGAACATTTGGCTACACCTTC CASSLAIQRQGTFGYTF
NA TRBJ1-1 NA TRBV24-1 15 TGTGCCACCAGTGACGCAGGAGGCCGGGACACTGAAGCTTTCTTT CATSDAGGRDTEAFF
NA TRBJ1-3 once TRBV7-2 16 TGTGCCAGCAGCTTATCTACAGGCCGCTCGGGAAACACCATATATTTT CASSLSTGRSGNTIYF